The T cell receptor (beta chain) described here comes from a study of early T cells in non-severe SARS-CoV-2 infection. Overall study context: Sequencing of unsorted whole blood was done on bulk RNA, leaving chains unpaired.

Many counts were recorded for this clonotype. The antigen is unknown. Unique molecular identifiers were affixed to single, distinct cDNA molecules. Using its own MiXCR run on the 5' RACE reads, TCRdb lists one record per CDR3 protein. The sample has over 50,000 distinct CDR3 sequences, approximately 10% seen once. From germline, CDR1 is DFQATT and CDR2 SNEGSKA (reference sequence). This CDR3 region has 13 residues. V lost 2 bases and J lost 6, with 14 bases in between. Study-level findings and limits: In VDJdb matching, anti-spike CD8 responses were favored while private and CD4 specificities went missing.

This chain connects TRBV20-1 to TRBJ2-7; perhaps TRBD2 as D (6 bases). The origin of this receptor is an adult who was a healthcare worker with PCR-confirmed SARS-CoV-2 infection or an uninfected control (not recorded which). The specimen was whole blood. This CDR3 reads CSARLPPGGEQYF. CDR3 nucleotides: TGCAGTGCTAGATTACCGCCCGGGGGCGAGCAGTACTTC.